This entry features one T cell receptor (beta chain) sequence. Its antigen is not known. The RNA input was roughly 0.45 to 1 ug, and it was reverse transcribed with random hexamers. With immunoSEQ multiplex PCR, TCR beta CDR3 was amplified across 54 Vbeta and 13 Jbeta. TCRdb used MiXCR to reprocess the immunoSEQ multiplex PCR reads, holding one entry per CDR3 protein. The profile shows some 95,000 distinct CDR3 sequences, 90% to 95% of them singletons. The data derive from a study of CD8 T cells in Susac syndrome. The study, taken as a whole, reports: By the study's own acknowledgment, its TCR sequencing and HLA analysis included relatively few individuals.

Trimming cost V 7 bases and J 2 bases, with 11 bases left between them. Germline CDR1 SNHLY, CDR2 FYNNEI. The CDR3 covers 13 residues. In contrast to the negatively isolated CD8+ and CD4+ T cells, TEMRA cells were FACS-enriched. Sequenced: CD8+ T cells from PBMCs. This receptor was obtained from a human donor in good health. The rearrangement uses TRBV2 and TRBJ1-1, with D maybe TRBD1 (5 bases). CDR3 in amino acids: CASTLTENTEAFF. CDR3 nucleotide sequence: TGTGCCAGCACTTTGACAGAAAACACTGAAGCTTTCTTT. The full variable domain, in which reference TRBV2 and TRBJ1-1 provide the parts outside the CDR3, is EPEVTQTPSHQVTQMGQEVILRCVPISNHLYFYWYRQILGQKVEFLVSFYNNEISEKSEIFDDQFSVERPDGSNFTLKIRSTKLEDSAMYFCASTLTENTEAFFGQGTRLTVV.